This is a list of T cell receptor beta chains from one sample in a study of control samples from healthy donors and cancer patients. Clones were sequenced by immunoSEQ multiplex PCR, and TCRdb holds only the in-frame ones, with some missing. The top ten hold over 1.3% of the sample, which has 190,000 or so clones, approximately 92% seen once. Sample: blood. These receptors all come from a man aged 18 to 30 in good health. The conserved cysteine and the conserved F or W are not part of the CDR3 here. The D gene is left open where the match is weak.

len | d_gene | v_gene | CDR3aa
12 | - | TRBV7-2 | ASSSRTETGEQF
12 | TRBD1 | TRBV5-1 | ASSSGGQNEKLF
15 | TRBD1 | TRBV12-5 | ASAPRGRGRQNEKLF
12 | - | TRBV5-4 | ASSSGHQAYEQY
11 | TRBD1 | TRBV6-5 | ASSSRTGYEQY
13 | - | TRBV7-3 | ASSLDGNSDNEQF
11 | - | TRBV14 | ASSQVGREKLF
10 | - | TRBV11-2 | ASSTANYEQY
13 | TRBD1 | TRBV28 | ASREQGAKYNEQF
12 | TRBD1 | TRBV9 | ASSPGGEGTEAF
15 | TRBD2 | TRBV7-2 | ASSLDSGGISYNEQF
14 | - | TRBV5-5 | ASSLKQGFGNTEAF
10 | - | TRBV6-5 | ASRADGDTIY
12 | TRBD1 | TRBV7-7 | ASSAQGTAGELF
14 | TRBD1 | TRBV6-6 | ASSIQTGGGRWGYT
9 | - | TRBV5-4 | ASSLATEAF
13 | - | TRBV7-2 | ASSLSAGGIHTQY
12 | - | TRBV3-1/TRBV3-2 | ASSRSGAGYEQY
11 | - | TRBV28 | ASRETLQETQY
12 | - | TRBV18 | ASSSRDIGTEAF
13 | TRBD1 | TRBV15 | VTSRGTGDYEKLF
9 | - | TRBV12-3/TRBV12-4 | ASSSRYEQF
14 | - | TRBV5-6 | ASSLWQTVNTGELF
21 | TRBD1 | TRBV10-2 | ASSTTAPGTGGRLDLAKNIQY
12 | - | TRBV20-1 | SASRGPPFYEQY
12 | - | TRBV18 | ATSQSHTNEKLF
11 | - | TRBV5-1 | ASSFDWNDTQY
10 | - | TRBV6-2/TRBV6-3 | ASSMLQQPQH
11 | - | TRBV11-2 | ASSLVSGNTIY
15 | - | TRBV3-1/TRBV3-2 | ASSQEFLSESGNTIY
14 | TRBD1 | TRBV19 | ASSIGTGGSGTEAF
13 | - | TRBV9 | ASNLRGSNNYGYT
11 | - | TRBV4-1 | ASSQAPTNEQY
14 | TRBD2 | TRBV28 | ASSATGGGSFREQF
13 | - | TRBV5-8 | ASSSGGGLNSPLH